Sequencing of this TCR beta chain was carried out in a study of blood T cells in healthy people across ages. Study results and caveats: Comparison with aged donors showed that long-lived donors had more naive CD4+ cells and higher diversity.

Donors each provided ten milliliters of peripheral blood. A sample-barcoded 5' primer and a J-beta primer mix were used in a second PCR of roughly 7 to 11 cycles. TCRdb processed the 5' RACE reads anew with MiXCR; each CDR3 protein has one entry. Here the sample spans approximately 800,000 distinct CDR3 sequences, approximately 53% being singletons. This clonotype has just a few counts. The antigen is undetermined. V was clipped by 1 base and J by 3 bases, with 9 bases between them. Germline V gene lookup returns CDR1 SEHNR and CDR2 FQNEAQ (reference sequence). This CDR3 spans 14 amino acids. This chain links TRBV7-9 with TRBJ1-2; no clear D gene. Input material: blood. The source is an elderly man in good health. As DNA, the CDR3 is TGTGCCAGCAGCTTAGATGGAGGGCACTATGGCTACACCTTC. Protein sequence: CASSLDGGHYGYTF.